This TCR beta chain was identified during a study of T cell repertoires in cytomegalovirus infection. TCRdb re-derived calls from the reads in MiXCR, one entry per CDR3 protein. The data contain some 440,000 distinct CDR3 sequences, approximately 31% of them singletons. CDR1 and CDR2 from the germline V gene are SGHTA and FQGNSA. The CDR3 is 13 residues long. Details on this clonotype: The CDR3 does not close with the conserved phenylalanine or tryptophan, likely indicating a read error.

The TCR originated in a human donor in good health (CMV status not recorded). Some clones in this sample may be carry-over from other donors' samples. The rearrangement uses TRBV7-2 and TRBJ2-1, with a possible D match to TRBD1 (6 bases). The sample was PBMCs. The CDR3 region has the DNA TGTGCCAGCAAAGGGGGAGCCTACAAGGAGCAGTTCTTA. Its translation: CASKGGAYKEQFL.